This passage covers 9 T cell receptor beta chains from one sample sequenced in a study of blood T cells in healthy people across ages. With a J-beta primer mix and a sample-barcoded 5' primer, a second PCR ran about 7 to 11 cycles. TCRdb re-called the 5' RACE reads with MiXCR, one entry per CDR3 protein. This sample yields some 550,000 distinct CDR3 sequences, of which around 50% are seen a single time; 20% to 25% belongs to the top ten. Sequenced sample: blood. These receptors were collected from a man at least 80 years old in good health.

The chain couples TRBV4-3 to TRBJ2-7, with 8 bases fitting TRBD2. Germline CDR1 is LGHNA and CDR2 is YSLEER. V dropped 0 bases and J dropped 3; count of bases not matched to a gene: 4. The CDR3 contains 15 residues. CDR3 loop: CASSQEVAGFYEQYF. CDR3 nucleotides: TGCGCCAGCAGCCAAGAGGTAGCGGGATTCTACGAGCAGTACTTC.

This clonotype has more than one count but fewer than ten. This chain connects TRBV10-3 to TRBJ2-3; TRBD1 or TRBD2 may be the D gene (5 bases each). CDR1 and CDR2 (germline): ENHRY, SYGVKD. This CDR3 has 14 residues. V was shortened by 6 bases and J by 6 bases, with 16 bases between the two germline ends. Here the CDR3 reads CAISSGTRRDTQYF. The CDR3 bases are TGTGCCATCAGCTCCGGGACCCGGAGGGATACGCAGTATTTT.

V and J are TRBV7-2 and TRBJ2-1, with 8 bases fitting TRBD1. Germline V gives CDR1 SGHTA, CDR2 FQGNSA. CDR3 length equals 15 residues. Trimming cost V 5 bases and J 0 bases; bases outside gene matches: 3. Here the CDR3 reads CASSRDRPSYNEQFF. The CDR3 coding sequence is TGTGCCAGCAGCCGGGACAGGCCCTCCTACAATGAGCAGTTCTTC.

This clonotype has just a few counts. The chain carries TRBV18 and TRBJ2-7; D is uncertain. Germline V gene lookup returns CDR1 KGHSH and CDR2 LQKENI. Trimming stripped 2 bases from V and 0 bases from J, with 11 bases between. This CDR3 comprises 15 residues. CDR3 bases: TGTGCCAGCTCACCATACAGCCAGAACTCCTACGAGCAGTACTTC. This translates into CASSPYSQNSYEQYF.

The CDR3 spells CSATPSRVGETQYF. DNA for the CDR3: TGCAGTGCTACTCCTTCCAGGGTTGGGGAGACCCAGTACTTC. The J gene is TRBJ2-5, the V gene TRBV20-1; a possible D gene is TRBD1 (5 bases). The germline gives CDR1 DFQATT, CDR2 SNEGSKA (reference sequence). V was pared by 4 bases and J by 5 bases, with 17 bases between. The CDR3 has 14 residues.

The rearrangement joins TRBV9 to TRBJ1-1; 7 bases align to TRBD1. The germline CDR1 and CDR2 sequences are SGDLS and YYNGEE. The CDR3 sequence is 16 residues long. Losses at the gene ends were 3 bases for V and 7 bases for J; bases not matched to a gene: 15. CDR3 coding DNA: TGTGCCAGCAGCGGTGGGAGGGGGCTACGAGCCAATGAAGCTTTCTTT. Residues: CASSGGRGLRANEAFF.

V usage is TRBV7-2 and J usage is TRBJ1-2; D is ambiguous. V was cut by 5 bases and J by 6 bases, with 16 bases left in between. Germline V gene sequence: CDR1 SGHTA, CDR2 FQGNSA. The CDR3 covers 14 residues. CDR3 sequence (DNA): TGTGCCAGCAGCGTCACGCCAGGCGTTGATGGCTACACCTTC. This encodes CASSVTPGVDGYTF.

The J gene is TRBJ2-1, the V gene TRBV9, with D maybe TRBD2 (6 bases). CDR1 is SGDLS, CDR2 YYNGEE, per germline. This CDR3 is built from 15 residues. Trimming took off 2 bases at V and 4 bases at J, with 13 bases between the two ends. The CDR3 sequence is CASSVLAEGYNEQFF. CDR3 in DNA: TGTGCCAGCAGCGTCTTAGCGGAGGGGTACAATGAGCAGTTCTTC.

The chain couples TRBV9 to TRBJ1-2, with 12 nucleotides matching TRBD1. CDR1 and CDR2 (germline): SGDLS, YYNGEE. The J segment lost 7 bases and the V segment lost 3 bases, leaving 10 bases of the junction unmatched. This CDR3 comprises 16 residues. The CDR3 DNA sequence: TGTGCCAGCAGCGCGCGACCGGGACAGGGGGCGCTTGGCTACACCTTC. Translation: CASSARPGQGALGYTF. The variable domain in full, completed from reference TRBV9 and TRBJ1-2, reads DSGVTQTPKHLITATGQRVTLRCSPRSGDLSVYWYQQSLDQGLQFLIQYYNGEERAKGNILERFSAQQFPDLHSELNLSSLELGDSALYFCASSARPGQGALGYTFGSGTRLTVV.